These 18 T cell receptor beta chains were all obtained from the same sample, sequenced in a study of spatial heterogeneity in lung cancer (dated by TCRdb to about 2019). Interpreted using the paper, the time point label stands for: sample taken at primary tumor resection. For TCR sequencing, whole RNA was extracted from tumor and nontumor lung tissue, or from cryopreserved PBMC samples, and no cell sorting was done. The library came from 5' RACE. Data came from a NextSeq 500. Using fastp at Q25 and MiXCR, TCRdb reprocessed the public reads and kept productive beta chains. A single entry per CDR3 protein holds the most common genes and DNA from its merged rows. Here the sample has more than 6,500 distinct CDR3 sequences; over 7.5% occur a single time. Of the sample, about 45% is held by the ten largest clones. The starting material was PBMCs, obtained at surgery. The origin of the receptors is a male donor with early-stage non-small cell lung cancer.

This clonotype was counted ten times or more. This beta chain is a stray read from a library made for alpha chains; its abundance is not meaningful. This rearrangement joins TRBV11-3 to TRBJ1-1, with D hard to call. The ends were cut back, 1 base at V and 8 bases at J, with 5 bases in the middle. The CDR3 is 11 residues long. The germline CDR1 and CDR2 sequences are SGHNT and YENEEA. The CDR3 sequence is CASSLGLEAFF. The CDR3 bases are TGTGCCAGCAGCTTAGGACTGGAAGCTTTCTTT.

At least ten counts were recorded for this clonotype. This beta chain lies outside the target of a library built for alpha chains; its clone size means little. The chain carries TRBV29-1 and TRBJ1-6; 8 nucleotides agree with TRBD1. Germline CDR1 is SQVTM and CDR2 is ANQGSEA. This CDR3 comprises 14 residues. V was pared by 5 bases and J by 8 bases, with 8 bases of the junction left unmatched. CDR3 DNA sequence: TGCAGCGTTAAGACAGGGGCTGAAGATTCACCCCTCCACTTT. Its protein is CSVKTGAEDSPLHF. The whole variable domain, remainder taken from reference TRBV29-1 and TRBJ1-6, is SAVISQKPSRDICQRGTSLTIQCQVDSQVTMMFWYRQQPGQSLTLIATANQGSEATYESGFVIDKFPISRPNLTFSTLTVSNMSPEDSSIYLCSVKTGAEDSPLHFGNGTRLTVT.

There are many counts of this clonotype. This beta chain came through as a stray read in a library set up for alpha chains, and its size says little. The chain joins TRBV2 to TRBJ2-7, with 8 bases lining up with TRBD1. The germline gives CDR1 SNHLY, CDR2 FYNNEI. The CDR3 spans 13 residues. V gave up 6 bases and J gave up 3 bases; unmatched junction bases: 4. CDR3 DNA: TGTGCCAGCAGAAGAGGACAGGGCTACGAGCAGTACTTC. Protein sequence: CASRRGQGYEQYF.

This clonotype was observed many times. This beta chain is a stray read from a library made for alpha chains; its abundance is not meaningful. V usage is TRBV6-4 and J usage is TRBJ2-1, with D tentatively TRBD2 (6 bases). The V gene's germline CDR1 is MRHNA and CDR2 SNTAGT. V dropped 3 bases and J dropped 9 bases, with 12 bases sitting between them. The CDR3 sequence is 13 residues long. CDR3 nucleotides: TGTGCCAGCAGTGAGAGGAGGGGTAGTGAGCAGTTCTTC. Translated, it gives CASSERRGSEQFF.

In its sample, this clonotype was seen a few times. This beta chain lies outside the target of a library built for alpha chains; its clone size means little. The rearrangement joins TRBV7-2 to TRBJ1-4, with D unresolved. V lost 1 base and J 8 bases, leaving 11 bases between the germline ends. This CDR3 has 14 residues. Germline lookup yields CDR1 SGHTA and CDR2 FQGNSA. CDR3 sequence: CASSLVSIGEKLFF. CDR3 nucleotides: TGTGCCAGCAGCTTAGTTTCTATTGGGGAAAAACTGTTTTTT.

This clonotype was counted many times. The library was prepared for alpha chains; this beta chain is a stray read, so its frequency means little. The genes are TRBV11-2 and TRBJ2-1; no clear D gene. The germline V gene has CDR1 SGHAT and CDR2 FQNNGV. The CDR3 is 12 amino acids. V gave up 1 base and J gave up 10 bases, with 8 bases separating them. The CDR3 loop reads CASSLGVYEQFF. CDR3 sequence (DNA): TGTGCCAGCAGCTTAGGAGTGTACGAGCAGTTCTTC.

This clonotype was observed at least ten times. Being off target in a library aimed at alpha chains, this beta chain has a size of little meaning. This chain uses TRBV4-2 with TRBJ2-7; 10 bases agree with TRBD2. The CDR3 is 15 residues long. J gave up 4 bases and V 4 bases, and 7 bases lay outside the gene matches. CDR1 is LGHNA and CDR2 is YNFKEQ in the germline V gene. The CDR3 bases are TGTGCCAGCAGCCCAGGCACTAGCGGGGATTACGAGCAGTACTTC. It yields the protein CASSPGTSGDYEQYF.

This clonotype was picked up many times. As an off-target read in a library built for alpha chains, this beta chain has a frequency of little significance. This chain links TRBV29-1 with TRBJ2-3; 9 nucleotides agree with TRBD1. The CDR3 runs to 15 residues. V trimming: 4 bases; J trimming: 2 bases; junction bases outside the gene matches: 7. Germline V lookup: CDR1 SQVTM, CDR2 ANQGSEA. The CDR3 DNA reads TGCAGCGTTGGGGAACAGGGGGCCTTCACAGATACGCAGTATTTT. Its translation is CSVGEQGAFTDTQYF.

As for this clonotype: As an off-target read in a library built for alpha chains, this beta chain has a frequency of little significance. The rearrangement joins TRBV5-4 to TRBJ2-7; unclear D gene. V shed 0 bases and J shed 1 base, with 11 bases lying between them. Germline V CDR1 and CDR2: SGHNT, YYREEE (reference sequence). This CDR3 is built from 15 residues. The CDR3 loop is CASSLAVSGSYEQYF. CDR3 sequence (DNA): TGTGCCAGCAGCTTGGCAGTCTCAGGTTCCTACGAGCAGTACTTC.

On this clonotype: Since the library was made to target alpha chains, this beta chain is a stray read and its abundance is not meaningful. The chain has TRBV10-3 and TRBJ1-2, with unresolved D. Germline V CDR1 and CDR2: ENHRY, SYGVKD. CDR3 size: 14 residues. Trimming removed 7 bases from V and 0 bases from J, with 12 bases in between. This CDR3 is CAIKGGQANYGYTF. CDR3 in DNA: TGTGCCATCAAGGGTGGGCAGGCTAACTATGGCTACACCTTC.

Comments on this clonotype: The library was built for alpha chains, so this beta chain is an off-target read and its size means little. This chain's CDR3 is CASSTGLAGATDTQYF. Here the CDR3 DNA reads TGCGCCAGCAGCACAGGACTAGCGGGAGCCACAGATACGCAGTATTTT. The chain carries TRBV5-1 and TRBJ2-3; 13 nucleotides match TRBD2. The V gene's germline CDR1 is SGHRS and CDR2 YFSETQ. V trimming: 4 bases; J trimming: 2 bases; junction bases outside the gene matches: 4. The CDR3 runs to 16 residues.

With regard to this clonotype: Found in a library prepared for alpha chains, this beta chain is an off-target read, and its abundance has little meaning. This sequence joins TRBV5-1 and TRBJ2-7; D gene ambiguous. Germline V gene data show CDR1 as SGHRS and CDR2 as YFSETQ. The CDR3 covers 12 residues. Trimming cost V 2 bases and J 5 bases, with 8 bases left between them. As DNA, the CDR3 is TGCGCCAGCAGCTTCAAGGGTGACGAGCAGTACTTC. It translates to CASSFKGDEQYF.

In its sample, this clonotype was seen a few times. A library prepared for alpha chains yielded this beta chain as an off-target read; its size is of little meaning. V usage is TRBV11-2 and J usage is TRBJ1-1, with 8 bases identical to TRBD1. CDR3 length equals 15 residues. Trimming at V came to 2 bases and at J to 5 bases, leaving 7 bases not matched to a gene. Germline V gene data show CDR1 as SGHAT and CDR2 as FQNNGV. The CDR3: CASSLSQGARTEAFF. DNA for the CDR3: TGTGCCAGCAGCTTATCTCAGGGGGCGAGAACTGAAGCTTTCTTT. Based on the CDR3 plus reference TRBV11-2 and TRBJ1-1, the full variable domain is EAGVAQSPRYKIIEKRQSVAFWCNPISGHATLYWYQQILGQGPKLLIQFQNNGVVDDSQLPKDRFSAERLKGVDSTLKIQPAKLEDSAVYLCASSLSQGARTEAFFGQGTRLTVV.

Ten or more counts support this clonotype. This beta chain slipped into a library made for alpha chains as a stray read, so its size is not meaningful. This chain uses TRBV6-6 with TRBJ2-7, with D perhaps matching TRBD1 (6 bases). Trimming shortened V by 8 bases and J by 1 base, and 12 bases separated the two germline ends. Germline V lookup: CDR1 MNHNY, CDR2 SVGAGI (reference sequence). CDR3 length: 13 residues. CDR3 in DNA: TGTGCCAGCCGAGGGGACAAGTCCTACGAGCAGTACTTC. Translation gives CASRGDKSYEQYF.

This clonotype was seen ten or more times. This beta chain turned up in a library designed for alpha chains; as an off-target read, its abundance says little. The chain combines TRBV3-1 with TRBJ2-3; possible D gene TRBD2, 7 bases. The CDR3 has 18 amino acids. V lost 0 bases and J 1 base, leaving 17 bases between the germline ends. The germline V gene encodes CDR1 LGHDT and CDR2 YNNKEL (reference sequence). The CDR3 DNA reads TGTGCCAGCAGCCAAGAGGGGGCTGGCGGGAGTCGCACAGATACGCAGTATTTT. Its translation is CASSQEGAGGSRTDTQYF.

This clonotype is termed medium-sized. Because this beta chain is a stray read in a library intended to capture alpha chains, its abundance should not be given much weight. The rearrangement links TRBV4-1 to TRBJ2-7, with a tentative D call TRBD2 (6 bases). Per the germline V gene, CDR1 is MGHRA and CDR2 is YSYEKL. CDR3 size: 15 residues. V shed 3 bases and J shed 3 bases, with 15 bases lying between them. The CDR3 DNA follows: TGCGCCAGCAGCCAGGGGGTCCTGGAGGGCTACGAGCAGTACTTC. Encoded protein: CASSQGVLEGYEQYF.

This clonotype was seen ten or more times. As an off-target read in a library built for alpha chains, this beta chain has a frequency of little significance. The chain has TRBV11-2 and TRBJ2-5; TRBD1 is a possible D gene (5 bases). V lost 0 bases and J 7 bases, leaving 12 bases between the germline ends. The CDR3 covers 14 residues. Germline CDR1 is SGHAT and CDR2 is FQNNGV. DNA of the CDR3: TGTGCCAGCAGCTTAGATCTTCAGGGTCTGACCCAGTACTTC. It yields the protein CASSLDLQGLTQYF. Filled out from reference TRBV11-2 and TRBJ2-5, the complete variable domain reads EAGVAQSPRYKIIEKRQSVAFWCNPISGHATLYWYQQILGQGPKLLIQFQNNGVVDDSQLPKDRFSAERLKGVDSTLKIQPAKLEDSAVYLCASSLDLQGLTQYFGPGTRLLVL.

For this clonotype: Being off target in a library aimed at alpha chains, this beta chain has a size of little meaning. V and J are TRBV18 and TRBJ2-1; 9 bases fit TRBD1. V trimming: 3 bases; J trimming: 7 bases; junction bases outside the gene matches: 7. CDR3 length equals 15 residues. Per germline, CDR1 KGHSH and CDR2 LQKENI. CDR3 sequence reads: CASSPRTGDENEQFF. The CDR3 coding sequence is TGTGCCAGCTCACCCCGGACAGGGGACGAAAATGAGCAGTTCTTC.